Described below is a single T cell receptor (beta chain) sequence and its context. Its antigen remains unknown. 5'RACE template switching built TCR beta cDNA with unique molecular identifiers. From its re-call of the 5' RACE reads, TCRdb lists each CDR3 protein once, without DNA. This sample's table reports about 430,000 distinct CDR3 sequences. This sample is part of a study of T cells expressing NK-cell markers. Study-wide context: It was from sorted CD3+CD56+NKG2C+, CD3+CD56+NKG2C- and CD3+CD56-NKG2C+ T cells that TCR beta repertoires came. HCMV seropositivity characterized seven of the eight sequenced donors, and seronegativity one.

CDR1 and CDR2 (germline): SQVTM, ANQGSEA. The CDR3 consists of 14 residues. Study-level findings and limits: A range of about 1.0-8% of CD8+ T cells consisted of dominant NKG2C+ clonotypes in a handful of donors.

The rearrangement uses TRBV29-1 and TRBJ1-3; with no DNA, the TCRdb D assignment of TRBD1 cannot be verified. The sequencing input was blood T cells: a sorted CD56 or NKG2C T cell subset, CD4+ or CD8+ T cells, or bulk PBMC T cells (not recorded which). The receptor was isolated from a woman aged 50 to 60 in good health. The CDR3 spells CSVDSTGVGNTIYF.